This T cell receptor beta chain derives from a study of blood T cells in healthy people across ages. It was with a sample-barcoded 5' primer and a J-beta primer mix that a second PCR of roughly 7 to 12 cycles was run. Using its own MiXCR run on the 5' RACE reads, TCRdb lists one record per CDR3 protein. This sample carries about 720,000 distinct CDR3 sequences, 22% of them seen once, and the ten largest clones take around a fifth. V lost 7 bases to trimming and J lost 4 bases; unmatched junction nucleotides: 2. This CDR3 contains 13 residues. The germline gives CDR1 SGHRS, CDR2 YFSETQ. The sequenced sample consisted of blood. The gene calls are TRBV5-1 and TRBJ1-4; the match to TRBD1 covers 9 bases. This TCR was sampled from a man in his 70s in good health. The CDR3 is CASRTGVNEKLFF. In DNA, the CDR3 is TGCGCCAGCCGGACAGGGGTTAATGAAAAACTGTTTTTT.